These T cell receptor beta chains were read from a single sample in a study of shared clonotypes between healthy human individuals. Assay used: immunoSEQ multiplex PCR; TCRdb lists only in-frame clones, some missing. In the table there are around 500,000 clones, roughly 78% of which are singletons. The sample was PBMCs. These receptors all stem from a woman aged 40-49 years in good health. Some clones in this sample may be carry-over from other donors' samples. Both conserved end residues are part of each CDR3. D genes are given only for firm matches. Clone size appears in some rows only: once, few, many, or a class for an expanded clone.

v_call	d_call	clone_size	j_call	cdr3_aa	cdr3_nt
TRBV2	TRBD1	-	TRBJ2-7	CASSAGQAYEQYF	TGTGCCAGCAGTGCGGGACAGGCTTACGAGCAGTACTTC
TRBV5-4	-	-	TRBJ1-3	CASSGGGNTIYF	TGTGCCAGCAGCGGGGGTGGAAACACCATATATTTT
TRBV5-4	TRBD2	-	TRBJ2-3	CASSLRTSGEDTQYF	TGTGCCAGCAGCCTGCGGACTAGCGGAGAAGATACGCAGTATTTT
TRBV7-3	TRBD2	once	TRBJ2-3	CASSLLAGPTDTQYF	TGTGCCAGCAGCTTATTAGCGGGACCCACAGATACGCAGTATTTT
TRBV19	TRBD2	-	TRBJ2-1	CASSRGGIYTSGRPDEQFF	TGTGCCAGTAGTCGTGGGGGAATATATACTAGCGGGAGACCGGATGAGCAGTTCTTC
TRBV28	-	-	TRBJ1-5	CASIRGRDQPQHF	TGTGCCAGCATAAGGGGCAGGGATCAGCCCCAGCATTTT
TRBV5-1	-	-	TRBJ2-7	CASSLNSGFLYEQYF	TGCGCCAGCAGCTTGAACTCTGGGTTTTTGTACGAGCAGTACTTC
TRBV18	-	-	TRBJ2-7	CASSHPRAEQYF	TGTGCCAGCTCCCACCCGAGGGCCGAGCAGTACTTC
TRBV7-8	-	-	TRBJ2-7	CASSPFRGGQAHEQYF	TGTGCCAGCAGCCCGTTCCGCGGGGGACAGGCCCACGAGCAGTACTTC
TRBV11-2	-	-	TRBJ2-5	CASSLSGPGGETQYF	TGTGCCAGCAGCTTAAGCGGGCCTGGGGGCGAGACCCAGTACTTC
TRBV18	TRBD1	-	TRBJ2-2	CASSLGQENTGELFF	TGTGCCAGCTCACTGGGACAGGAAAACACCGGGGAGCTGTTTTTT
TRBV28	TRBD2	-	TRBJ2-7	CASSSFLLAGGAYEQYF	TGTGCCAGCAGTTCCTTCTTACTAGCGGGAGGGGCCTACGAGCAGTACTTC
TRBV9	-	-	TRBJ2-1	CASSVGGTSSYNEQFF	TGTGCCAGCAGCGTAGGTGGGACCAGCTCCTACAATGAGCAGTTCTTC
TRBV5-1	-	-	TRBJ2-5	CASSGTTGVLETQYF	TGCGCCAGCAGCGGCACGACTGGAGTGCTAGAGACCCAGTACTTC
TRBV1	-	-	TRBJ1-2	CTSSGDSLCKTYGYTF	TGCACCAGCAGTGGGGACAGTTTGTGCAAGACCTATGGCTACACCTTC
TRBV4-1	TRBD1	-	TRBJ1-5	CASSKETGTGVNQPQHF	TGCGCCAGCAGCAAAGAGACCGGGACAGGGGTTAATCAGCCCCAGCATTTT
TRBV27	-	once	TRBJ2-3	CASTFRAGSGFMADTQYF	TGTGCCAGCACCTTCCGGGCCGGATCGGGCTTTATGGCAGATACGCAGTATTTT
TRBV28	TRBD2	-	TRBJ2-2	CASSPAGLAGDPNTGELFF	TGTGCCAGCAGTCCCGCAGGACTAGCGGGAGATCCCAACACCGGGGAGCTGTTTTTT
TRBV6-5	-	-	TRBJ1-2	CASSYFSAYGYTF	TGTGCCAGCAGTTACTTCAGCGCCTATGGCTACACCTTC
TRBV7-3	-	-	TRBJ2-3	CASSLMGSTTDTQYF	TGTGCCAGCAGCTTAATGGGGAGTACCACAGATACGCAGTATTTT
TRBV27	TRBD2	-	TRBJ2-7	CASSSPGLHNYEQYF	TGTGCCAGCAGTTCCCCGGGACTACACAACTACGAGCAGTACTTC
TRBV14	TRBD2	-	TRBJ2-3	CASSFGLAGRSDTQYF	TGTGCCAGCAGCTTTGGACTAGCGGGACGTTCAGATACGCAGTATTTT
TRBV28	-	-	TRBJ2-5	CASSFRAPQETQYF	TGTGCCAGCAGTTTCAGGGCACCACAAGAGACCCAGTACTTC
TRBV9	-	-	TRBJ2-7	CASSVRRRVASRGYEQYF	TGTGCCAGCAGCGTACGTCGCAGGGTAGCCTCCAGGGGATACGAGCAGTACTTC
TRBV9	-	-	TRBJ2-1	CASSAPTSFNEQFF	TGTGCCAGCAGCGCCCCGACTAGTTTCAATGAGCAGTTCTTC
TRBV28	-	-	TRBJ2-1	CASSPPRLAWDEQFF	TGTGCCAGCAGCCCGCCCAGGCTAGCGTGGGATGAGCAGTTCTTC
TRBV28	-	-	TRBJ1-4	CASSLMGRKGGEKLFF	TGTGCCAGCAGTCTGATGGGACGGAAAGGGGGGGAAAAACTGTTTTTT
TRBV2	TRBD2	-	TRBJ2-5	CASTGPGGRETQYF	TGTGCCAGCACTGGGCCGGGGGGTCGGGAGACCCAGTACTTC
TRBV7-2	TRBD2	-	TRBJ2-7	CASSLSLASSYEQYF	TGTGCCAGCAGCTTATCACTAGCGAGCTCCTACGAGCAGTACTTC
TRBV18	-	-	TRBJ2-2	CASSSPSGANTGELFF	TGTGCCAGCTCTTCCCCCAGTGGAGCGAACACCGGGGAGCTGTTTTTT
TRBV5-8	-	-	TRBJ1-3	CASSPGGQSGNTIYF	TGTGCCAGCTCCCCGGGGGGGCAAAGTGGAAACACCATATATTTT
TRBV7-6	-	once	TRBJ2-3	CASSPGTHRTPYTDTQYF	TGTGCCAGCAGCCCCGGGACACACCGGACCCCTTACACAGATACGCAGTATTTT
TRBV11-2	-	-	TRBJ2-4	CASSLGTRTQGNIQYF	TGTGCCAGCAGCTTGGGGACACGCACCCAGGGAAACATTCAGTACTTC
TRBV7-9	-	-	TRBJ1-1	CASSSLLGNTEAFF	TGTGCCAGCAGCTCATTATTGGGGAACACTGAAGCTTTCTTT
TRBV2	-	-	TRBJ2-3	CASSERSGGLDTQYF	TGTGCCAGCAGTGAAAGAAGCGGAGGCTTAGATACGCAGTATTTT
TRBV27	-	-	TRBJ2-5	CASSSRWEETQYF	TGTGCCAGCAGTTCCCGGTGGGAGGAGACCCAGTACTTC
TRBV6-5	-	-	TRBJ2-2	CASSYVGTGELFF	TGTGCCAGCAGTTACGTTGGCACCGGGGAGCTGTTTTTT
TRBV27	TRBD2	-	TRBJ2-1	CASRLIAGGPYNEQFF	TGTGCCAGCAGGCTGATAGCGGGAGGGCCTTACAATGAGCAGTTCTTC
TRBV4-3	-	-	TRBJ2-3	CASSYQVGGPTDTQYF	TGCGCCAGCAGCTACCAAGTAGGGGGACCCACAGATACGCAGTATTTT
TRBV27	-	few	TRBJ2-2	CASSLSTGELFF	TGTGCCAGCAGTTTATCCACCGGGGAGCTGTTTTTT
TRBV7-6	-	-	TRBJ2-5	CASSLVQETQYF	TGTGCCAGCAGCTTAGTCCAAGAGACCCAGTACTTC
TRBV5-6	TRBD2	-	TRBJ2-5	CASSLTSGSRETQYF	TGTGCCAGCAGCTTGACTAGCGGGAGTAGAGAGACCCAGTACTTC
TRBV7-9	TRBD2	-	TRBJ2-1	CASSLAGGTYNEQFF	TGTGCCAGCAGCTTAGCCGGGGGGACCTACAATGAGCAGTTCTTC
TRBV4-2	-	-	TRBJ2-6	CASSPIDVGAGANVLTF	TGTGCCAGCAGCCCTATCGATGTCGGGGCTGGGGCCAACGTCCTGACTTTC
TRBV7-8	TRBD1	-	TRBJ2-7	CASSLGTGQGYEQYF	TGTGCCAGCAGCTTAGGGACAGGGCAAGGCTACGAGCAGTACTTC
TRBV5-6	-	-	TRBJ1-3	CASSSTGDGGNTIYF	TGTGCCAGCAGCTCGACTGGGGACGGAGGAAACACCATATATTTT
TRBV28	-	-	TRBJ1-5	CASSLRVFPSNQPQHF	TGTGCCAGCAGTTTACGGGTATTTCCTAGCAATCAGCCCCAGCATTTT
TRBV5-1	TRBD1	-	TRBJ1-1	CASSPRTGGVNTEAFF	TGCGCCAGCAGCCCCAGGACAGGGGGGGTAAACACTGAAGCTTTCTTT
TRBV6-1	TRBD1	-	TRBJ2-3	CASSENRGTDTQYF	TGTGCCAGCAGTGAAAACAGGGGTACAGATACGCAGTATTTT
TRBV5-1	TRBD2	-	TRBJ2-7	CASTGLAGGLSEQYF	TGCGCCAGCACGGGACTAGCGGGAGGTCTTAGCGAGCAGTACTTC
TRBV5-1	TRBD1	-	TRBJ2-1	CASSIDRAGNEQFF	TGCGCCAGCAGTATCGACAGGGCAGGGAATGAGCAGTTCTTC
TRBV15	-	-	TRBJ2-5	CATSRDGQSQETQYF	TGTGCCACCAGCAGAGATGGGCAATCCCAAGAGACCCAGTACTTC
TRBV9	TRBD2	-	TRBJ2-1	CASSGLAGIGNEQFF	TGTGCCAGCAGCGGACTAGCGGGGATAGGGAATGAGCAGTTCTTC